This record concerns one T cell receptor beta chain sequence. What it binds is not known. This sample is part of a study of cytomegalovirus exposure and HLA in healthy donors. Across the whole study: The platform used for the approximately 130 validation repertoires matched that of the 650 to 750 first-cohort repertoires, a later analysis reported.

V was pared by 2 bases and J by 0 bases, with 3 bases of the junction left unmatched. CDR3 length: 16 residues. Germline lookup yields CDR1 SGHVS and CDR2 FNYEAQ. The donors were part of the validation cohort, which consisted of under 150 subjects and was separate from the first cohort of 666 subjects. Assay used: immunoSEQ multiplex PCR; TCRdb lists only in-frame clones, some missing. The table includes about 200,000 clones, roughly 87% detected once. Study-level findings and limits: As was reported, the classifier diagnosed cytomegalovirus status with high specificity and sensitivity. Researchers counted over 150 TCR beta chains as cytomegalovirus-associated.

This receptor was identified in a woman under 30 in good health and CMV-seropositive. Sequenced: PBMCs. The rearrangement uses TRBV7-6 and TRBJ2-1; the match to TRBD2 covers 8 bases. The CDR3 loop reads CASSLSGGSSYNEQFF. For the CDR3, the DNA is TGTGCCAGCAGCTTAAGCGGGGGAAGCTCCTACAATGAGCAGTTCTTC.